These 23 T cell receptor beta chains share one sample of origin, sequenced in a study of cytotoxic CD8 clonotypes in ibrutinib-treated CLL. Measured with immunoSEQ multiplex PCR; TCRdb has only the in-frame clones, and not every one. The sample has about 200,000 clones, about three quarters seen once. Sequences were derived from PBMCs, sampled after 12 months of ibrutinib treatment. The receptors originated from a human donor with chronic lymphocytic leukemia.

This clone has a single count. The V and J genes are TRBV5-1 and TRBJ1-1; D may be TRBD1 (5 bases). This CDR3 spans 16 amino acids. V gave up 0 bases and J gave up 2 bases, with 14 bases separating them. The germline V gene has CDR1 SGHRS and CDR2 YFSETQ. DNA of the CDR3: TGCGCCAGCAGCTTGGCTTGGGGGAGAAGAAACACTGAAGCTTTCTTT. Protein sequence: CASSLAWGRRNTEAFF.

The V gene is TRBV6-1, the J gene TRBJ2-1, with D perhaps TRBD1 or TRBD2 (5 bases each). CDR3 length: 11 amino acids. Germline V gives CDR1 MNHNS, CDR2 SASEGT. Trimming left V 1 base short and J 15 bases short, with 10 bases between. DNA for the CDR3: TGTGCCAGCAGTGAAGGGGGGAGCAGGTTCTTC. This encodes CASSEGGSRFF.

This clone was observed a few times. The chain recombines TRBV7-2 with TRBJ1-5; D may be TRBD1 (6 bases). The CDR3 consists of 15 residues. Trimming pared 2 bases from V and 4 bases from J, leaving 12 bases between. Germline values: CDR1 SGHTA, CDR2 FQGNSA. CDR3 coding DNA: TGTGCCAGCAGCTTACAGGGGAGTGAAAATCAGCCCCAGCATTTT. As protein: CASSLQGSENQPQHF.

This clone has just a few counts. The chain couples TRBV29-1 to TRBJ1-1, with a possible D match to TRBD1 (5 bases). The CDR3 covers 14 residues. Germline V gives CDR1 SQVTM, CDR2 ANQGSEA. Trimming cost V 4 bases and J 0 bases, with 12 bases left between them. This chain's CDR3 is CSVGSRQLNTEAFF. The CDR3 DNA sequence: TGCAGCGTTGGGAGTCGACAGTTGAACACTGAAGCTTTCTTT. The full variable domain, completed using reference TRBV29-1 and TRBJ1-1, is SAVISQKPSRDICQRGTSLTIQCQVDSQVTMMFWYRQQPGQSLTLIATANQGSEATYESGFVIDKFPISRPNLTFSTLTVSNMSPEDSSIYLCSVGSRQLNTEAFFGQGTRLTVV.

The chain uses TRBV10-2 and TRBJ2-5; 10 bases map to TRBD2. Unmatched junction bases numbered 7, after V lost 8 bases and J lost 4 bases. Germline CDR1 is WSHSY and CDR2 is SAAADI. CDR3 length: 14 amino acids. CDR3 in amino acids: CASSGVAGGETQYF. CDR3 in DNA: TGCGCCAGCTCGGGTGTAGCGGGGGGAGAGACCCAGTACTTC.

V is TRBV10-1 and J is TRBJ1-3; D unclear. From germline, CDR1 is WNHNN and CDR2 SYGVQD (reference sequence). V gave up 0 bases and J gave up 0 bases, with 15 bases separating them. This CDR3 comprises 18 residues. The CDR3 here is CASSESMPGPSSGNTIYF. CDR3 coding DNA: TGCGCCAGCAGTGAGTCGATGCCGGGCCCGAGCTCTGGAAACACCATATATTTT.

CDR3 DNA: TGTGCCAGCAGCCAAGTAACAAACCGACCGAATTCACCCCTCCACTTT. It is translated as CASSQVTNRPNSPLHF. The rearrangement links TRBV14 to TRBJ1-6; D remains unclear. CDR1 is SGHDN and CDR2 is FVKESK in the germline V gene. The V gene lost 1 base and the J gene lost 7 bases, with 14 bases spanning the gap. The CDR3 sequence is 16 residues long.

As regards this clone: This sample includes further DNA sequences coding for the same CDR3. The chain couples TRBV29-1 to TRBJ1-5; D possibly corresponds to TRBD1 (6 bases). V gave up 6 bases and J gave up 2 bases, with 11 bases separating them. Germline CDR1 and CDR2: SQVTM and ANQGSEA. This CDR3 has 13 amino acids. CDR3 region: CSVQGGGNQPQHF. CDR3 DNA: TGCAGCGTCCAAGGGGGGGGCAATCAGCCCCAGCATTTT.

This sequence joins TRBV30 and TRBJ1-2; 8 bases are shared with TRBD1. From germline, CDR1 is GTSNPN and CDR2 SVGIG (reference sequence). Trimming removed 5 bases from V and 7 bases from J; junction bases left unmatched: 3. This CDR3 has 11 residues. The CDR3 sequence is CAWATGGGYTF. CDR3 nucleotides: TGTGCCTGGGCCACAGGGGGTGGCTACACCTTC.

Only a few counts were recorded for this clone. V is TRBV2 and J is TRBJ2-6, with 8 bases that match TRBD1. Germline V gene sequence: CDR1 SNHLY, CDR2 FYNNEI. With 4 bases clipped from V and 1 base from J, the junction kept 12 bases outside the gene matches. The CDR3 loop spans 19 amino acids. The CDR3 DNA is TGTGCCAGCAGTGGAAGTGTCAGGGGGCAAGGGTCTGGGGCCAACGTCCTGACTTTC. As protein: CASSGSVRGQGSGANVLTF. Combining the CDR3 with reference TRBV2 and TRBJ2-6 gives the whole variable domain EPEVTQTPSHQVTQMGQEVILRCVPISNHLYFYWYRQILGQKVEFLVSFYNNEISEKSEIFDDQFSVERPDGSNFTLKIRSTKLEDSAMYFCASSGSVRGQGSGANVLTFGAGSRLTVL.

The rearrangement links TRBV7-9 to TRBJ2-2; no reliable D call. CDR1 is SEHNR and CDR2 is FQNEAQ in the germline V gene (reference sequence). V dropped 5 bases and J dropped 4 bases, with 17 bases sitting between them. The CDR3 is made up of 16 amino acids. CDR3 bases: TGTGCCAGCAGCCCCGCCGGTCCCTTCGGCACCGGGGAGCTGTTTTTT. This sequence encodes CASSPAGPFGTGELFF.

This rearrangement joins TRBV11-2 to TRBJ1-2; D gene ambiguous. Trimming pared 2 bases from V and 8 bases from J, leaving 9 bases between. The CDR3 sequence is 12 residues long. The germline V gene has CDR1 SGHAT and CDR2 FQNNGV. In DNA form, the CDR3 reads TGTGCCAGCAGCTTACAGGAGCGGGGCTACACCTTC. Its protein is CASSLQERGYTF.

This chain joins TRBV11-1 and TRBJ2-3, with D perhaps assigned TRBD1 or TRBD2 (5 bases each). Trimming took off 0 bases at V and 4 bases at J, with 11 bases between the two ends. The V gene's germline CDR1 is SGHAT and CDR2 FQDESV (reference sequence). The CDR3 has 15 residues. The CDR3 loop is CASSLAVGTPDTQYF. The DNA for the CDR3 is TGTGCCAGCAGCTTAGCGGTAGGGACGCCAGATACGCAGTATTTT.

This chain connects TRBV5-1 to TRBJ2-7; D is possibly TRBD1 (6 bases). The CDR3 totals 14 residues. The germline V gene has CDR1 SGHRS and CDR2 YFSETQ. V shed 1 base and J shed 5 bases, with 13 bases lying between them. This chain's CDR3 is CASSLYRDGNEQYF. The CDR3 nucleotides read TGCGCCAGCAGCTTGTACAGGGACGGGAACGAGCAGTACTTC. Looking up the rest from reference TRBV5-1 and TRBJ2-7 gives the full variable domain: KAGVTQTPRYLIKTRGQQVTLSCSPISGHRSVSWYQQTPGQGLQFLFEYFSETQRNKGNFPGRFSGRQFSNSRSEMNVSTLELGDSALYLCASSLYRDGNEQYFGPGTRLTVT.

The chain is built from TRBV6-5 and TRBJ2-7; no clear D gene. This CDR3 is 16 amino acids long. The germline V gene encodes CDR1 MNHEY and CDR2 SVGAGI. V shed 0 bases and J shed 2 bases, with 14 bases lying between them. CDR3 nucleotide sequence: TGTGCCAGCAGTTACTCGTCAATTCTGAGCGCCTACGAGCAGTACTTC. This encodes CASSYSSILSAYEQYF.

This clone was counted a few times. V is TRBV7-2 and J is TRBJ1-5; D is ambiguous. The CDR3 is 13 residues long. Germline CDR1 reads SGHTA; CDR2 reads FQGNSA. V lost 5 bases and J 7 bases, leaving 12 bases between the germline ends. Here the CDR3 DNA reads TGTGCCAGCAGCCCCACGACACCACAGCCCCAGCATTTT. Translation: CASSPTTPQPQHF.

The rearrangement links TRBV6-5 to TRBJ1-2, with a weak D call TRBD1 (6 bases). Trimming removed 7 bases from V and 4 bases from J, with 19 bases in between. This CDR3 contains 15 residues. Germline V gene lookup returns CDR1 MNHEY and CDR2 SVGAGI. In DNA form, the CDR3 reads TGTGCCAGCACCCAAGGGAGGACAGAGGGCTATGGCTACACCTTC. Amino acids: CASTQGRTEGYGYTF.

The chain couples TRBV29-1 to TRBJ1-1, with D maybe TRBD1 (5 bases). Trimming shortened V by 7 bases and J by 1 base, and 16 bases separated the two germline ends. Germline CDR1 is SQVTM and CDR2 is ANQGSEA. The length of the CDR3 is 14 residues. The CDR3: CSAGRGTKNTEAFF. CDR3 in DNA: TGCAGCGCTGGGCGGGGCACCAAGAACACTGAAGCTTTCTTT.

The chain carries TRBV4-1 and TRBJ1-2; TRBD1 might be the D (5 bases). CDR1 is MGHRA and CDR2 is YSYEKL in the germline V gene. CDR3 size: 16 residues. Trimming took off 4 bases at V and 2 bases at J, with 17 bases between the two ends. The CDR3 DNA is TGCGCCAGCAGCCTTATTTACGGACGGGACAACTATGGCTACACCTTC. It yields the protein CASSLIYGRDNYGYTF.

The CDR3 protein is CASSQASGTAATYTQYF. CDR3 DNA sequence: TGTGCCAGCAGCCAAGCCAGCGGGACAGCTGCAACTTATACGCAGTATTTT. The chain couples TRBV14 to TRBJ2-3; D is tentatively TRBD1 or TRBD2 (7 bases each). Per the germline V gene, CDR1 is SGHDN and CDR2 is FVKESK. V lost 1 base, J lost 7 bases, and 21 bases lay in between. The CDR3 is 17 amino acids.

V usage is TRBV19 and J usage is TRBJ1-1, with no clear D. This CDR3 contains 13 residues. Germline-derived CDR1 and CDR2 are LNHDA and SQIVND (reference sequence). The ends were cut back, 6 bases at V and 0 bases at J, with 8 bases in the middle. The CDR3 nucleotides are TGTGCCAGTAGGAATAATGTGAACACTGAAGCTTTCTTT. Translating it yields CASRNNVNTEAFF.

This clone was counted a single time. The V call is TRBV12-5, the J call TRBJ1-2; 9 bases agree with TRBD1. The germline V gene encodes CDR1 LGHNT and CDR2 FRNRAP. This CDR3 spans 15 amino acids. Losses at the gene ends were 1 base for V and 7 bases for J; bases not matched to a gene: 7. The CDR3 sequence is CASGLAARQGGGYTF. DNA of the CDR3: TGTGCTAGTGGTTTGGCCGCCCGACAGGGGGGTGGCTACACCTTC.

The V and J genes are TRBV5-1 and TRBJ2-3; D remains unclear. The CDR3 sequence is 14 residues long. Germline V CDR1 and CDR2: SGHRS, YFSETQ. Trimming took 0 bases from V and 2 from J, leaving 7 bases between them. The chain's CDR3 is CASSLGRDTDTQYF. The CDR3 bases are TGCGCCAGCAGCTTGGGCAGAGACACAGATACGCAGTATTTT.